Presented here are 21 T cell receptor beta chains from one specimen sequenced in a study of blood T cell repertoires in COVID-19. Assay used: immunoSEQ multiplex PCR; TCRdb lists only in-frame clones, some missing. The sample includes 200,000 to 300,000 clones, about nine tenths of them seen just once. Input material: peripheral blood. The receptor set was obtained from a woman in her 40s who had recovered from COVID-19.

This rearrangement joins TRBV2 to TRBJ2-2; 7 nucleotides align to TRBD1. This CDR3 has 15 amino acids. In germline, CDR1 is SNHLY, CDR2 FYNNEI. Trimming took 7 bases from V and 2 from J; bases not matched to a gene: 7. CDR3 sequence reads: CASKRTGINTGELFF. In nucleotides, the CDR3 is TGTGCCAGCAAAAGGACAGGCATAAACACCGGGGAGCTGTTTTTT.

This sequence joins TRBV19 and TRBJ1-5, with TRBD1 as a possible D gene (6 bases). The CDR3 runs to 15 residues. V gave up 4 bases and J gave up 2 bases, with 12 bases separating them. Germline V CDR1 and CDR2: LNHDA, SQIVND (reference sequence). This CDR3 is CASSTQAGGNQPQHF. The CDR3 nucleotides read TGTGCCAGTAGTACCCAGGCAGGGGGCAATCAGCCCCAGCATTTT.

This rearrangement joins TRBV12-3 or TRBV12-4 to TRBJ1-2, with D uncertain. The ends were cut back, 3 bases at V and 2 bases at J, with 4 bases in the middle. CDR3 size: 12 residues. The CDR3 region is CASSLQNYGYTF. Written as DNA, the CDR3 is TGTGCCAGCAGTTTGCAGAACTATGGCTACACCTTC.

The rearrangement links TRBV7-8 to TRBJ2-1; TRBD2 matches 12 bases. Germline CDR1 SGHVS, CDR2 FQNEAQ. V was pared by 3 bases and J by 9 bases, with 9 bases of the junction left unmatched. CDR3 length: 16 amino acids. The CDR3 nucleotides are TGTGCCAGCAGCTTCAGACTAGCGGGGGTGTTAGGTGAGCAGTTCTTC. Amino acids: CASSFRLAGVLGEQFF.

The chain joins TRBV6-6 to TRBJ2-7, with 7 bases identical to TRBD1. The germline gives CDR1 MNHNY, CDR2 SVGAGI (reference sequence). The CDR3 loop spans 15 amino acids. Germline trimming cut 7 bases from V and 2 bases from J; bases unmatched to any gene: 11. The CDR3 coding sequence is TGTGCCAGCAAATCTTCCACAGGGGTGGCCTACGAGCAGTACTTC. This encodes CASKSSTGVAYEQYF.

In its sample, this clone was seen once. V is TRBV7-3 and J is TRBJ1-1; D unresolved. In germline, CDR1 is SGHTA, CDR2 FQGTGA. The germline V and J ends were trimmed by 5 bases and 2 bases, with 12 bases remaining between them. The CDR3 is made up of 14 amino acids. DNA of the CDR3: TGTGCCAGCAGCAGATCTTCGACAAACACTGAAGCTTTCTTT. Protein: CASSRSSTNTEAFF.

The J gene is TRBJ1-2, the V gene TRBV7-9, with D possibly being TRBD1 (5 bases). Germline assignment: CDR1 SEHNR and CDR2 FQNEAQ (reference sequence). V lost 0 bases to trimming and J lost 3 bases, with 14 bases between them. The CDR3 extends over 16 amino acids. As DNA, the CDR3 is TGTGCCAGCAGCTTAGCCCCGGGGGGTCTCTACTATGGCTACACCTTC. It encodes CASSLAPGGLYYGYTF.

The CDR3 spells CAWSPGQGAWDTQYF. For the CDR3, the DNA is TGTGCCTGGAGTCCGGGACAGGGGGCTTGGGATACGCAGTATTTT. The J gene is TRBJ2-3, the V gene TRBV30, with 12 bases matching TRBD1. V trimming: 2 bases; J trimming: 6 bases; junction bases outside the gene matches: 6. The germline V gene has CDR1 GTSNPN and CDR2 SVGIG (reference sequence). The CDR3 extends over 15 amino acids.

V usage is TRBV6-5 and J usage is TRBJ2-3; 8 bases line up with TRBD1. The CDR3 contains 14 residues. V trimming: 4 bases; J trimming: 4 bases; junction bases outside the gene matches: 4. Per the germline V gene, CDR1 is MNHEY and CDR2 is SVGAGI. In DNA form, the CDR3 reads TGTGCCAGCAGTTGGACAGGGCGTGCAGATACGCAGTATTTT. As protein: CASSWTGRADTQYF.

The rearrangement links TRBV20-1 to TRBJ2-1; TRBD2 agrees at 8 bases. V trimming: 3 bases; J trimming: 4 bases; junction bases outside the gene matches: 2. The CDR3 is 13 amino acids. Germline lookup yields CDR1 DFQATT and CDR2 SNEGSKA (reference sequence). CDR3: CSASLAGYNEQFF. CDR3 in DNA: TGCAGTGCTAGTCTAGCGGGTTACAATGAGCAGTTCTTC.

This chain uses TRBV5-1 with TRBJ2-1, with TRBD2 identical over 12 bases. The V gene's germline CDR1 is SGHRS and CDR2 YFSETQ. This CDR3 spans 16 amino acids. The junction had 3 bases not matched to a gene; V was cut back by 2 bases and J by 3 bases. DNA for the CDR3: TGCGCCAGCAGCTTCGGACTAGCGGGGAACTACAATGAGCAGTTCTTC. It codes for CASSFGLAGNYNEQFF. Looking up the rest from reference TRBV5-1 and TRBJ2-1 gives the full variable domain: KAGVTQTPRYLIKTRGQQVTLSCSPISGHRSVSWYQQTPGQGLQFLFEYFSETQRNKGNFPGRFSGRQFSNSRSEMNVSTLELGDSALYLCASSFGLAGNYNEQFFGPGTRLTVL.

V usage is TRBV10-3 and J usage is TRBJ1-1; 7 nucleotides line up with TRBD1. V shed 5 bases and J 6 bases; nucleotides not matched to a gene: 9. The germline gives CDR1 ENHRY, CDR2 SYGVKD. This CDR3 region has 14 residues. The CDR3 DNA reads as TGTGCCATCAGTAAGACGGGACAGATCCCTGAAGCTTTCTTT. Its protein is CAISKTGQIPEAFF.

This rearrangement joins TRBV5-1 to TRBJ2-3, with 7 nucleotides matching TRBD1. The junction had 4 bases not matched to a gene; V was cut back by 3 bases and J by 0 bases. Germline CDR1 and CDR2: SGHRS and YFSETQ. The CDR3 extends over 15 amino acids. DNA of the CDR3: TGCGCCAGCAGCTCGACAGGGATAAGCACAGATACGCAGTATTTT. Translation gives CASSSTGISTDTQYF.

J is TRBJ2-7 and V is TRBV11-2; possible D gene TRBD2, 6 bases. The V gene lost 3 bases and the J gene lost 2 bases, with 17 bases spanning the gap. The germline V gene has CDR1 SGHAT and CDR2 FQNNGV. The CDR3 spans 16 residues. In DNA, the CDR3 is TGTGCCAGCAGCTTGGGGGGTGGTTATGCGCCCTACGAGCAGTACTTC. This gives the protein CASSLGGGYAPYEQYF.

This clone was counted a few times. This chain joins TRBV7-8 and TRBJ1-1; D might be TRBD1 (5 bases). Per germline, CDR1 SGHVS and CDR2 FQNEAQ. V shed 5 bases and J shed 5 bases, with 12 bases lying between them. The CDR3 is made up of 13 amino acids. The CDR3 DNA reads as TGTGCCAGCAGCAAAGGGCCAGGGACTGAAGCTTTCTTT. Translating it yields CASSKGPGTEAFF.

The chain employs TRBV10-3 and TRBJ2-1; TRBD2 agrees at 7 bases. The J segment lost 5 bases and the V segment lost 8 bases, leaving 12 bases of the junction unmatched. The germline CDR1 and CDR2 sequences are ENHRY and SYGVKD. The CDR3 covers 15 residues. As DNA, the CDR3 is TGTGCCATCGGGGGGGACGGACGTTCGCACAATGAGCAGTTCTTC. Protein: CAIGGDGRSHNEQFF.

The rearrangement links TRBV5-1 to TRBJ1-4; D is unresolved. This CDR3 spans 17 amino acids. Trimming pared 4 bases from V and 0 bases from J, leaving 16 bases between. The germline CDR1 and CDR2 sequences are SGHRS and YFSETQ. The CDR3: CASSPSGPRATNEKLFF. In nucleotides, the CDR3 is TGCGCCAGCAGCCCCAGCGGTCCCCGGGCAACTAATGAAAAACTGTTTTTT.

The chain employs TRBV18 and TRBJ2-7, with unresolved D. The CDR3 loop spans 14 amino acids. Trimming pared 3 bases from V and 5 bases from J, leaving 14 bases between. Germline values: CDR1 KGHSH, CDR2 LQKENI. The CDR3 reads CASSPFGSGNEQYF. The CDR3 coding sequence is TGTGCCAGCTCACCGTTCGGGTCTGGCAACGAGCAGTACTTC.

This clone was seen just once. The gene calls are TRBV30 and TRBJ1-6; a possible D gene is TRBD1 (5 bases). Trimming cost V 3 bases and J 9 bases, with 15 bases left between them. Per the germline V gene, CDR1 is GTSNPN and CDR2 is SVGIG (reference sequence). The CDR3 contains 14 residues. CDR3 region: CAWSPGGMGSPLHF. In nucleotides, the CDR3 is TGTGCCTGGAGCCCCGGGGGAATGGGTTCACCCCTCCACTTT.

The CDR3 DNA reads as TGTGCCAGAAGCTTCGACAGGGGGCGAACTGAAGCTTTCTTT. It specifies CARSFDRGRTEAFF. The J gene is TRBJ1-1, the V gene TRBV7-5; TRBD1, as called in the table, went unchecked against the DNA. TRBV7-5 represents a pseudogene. This CDR3 has 14 amino acids.

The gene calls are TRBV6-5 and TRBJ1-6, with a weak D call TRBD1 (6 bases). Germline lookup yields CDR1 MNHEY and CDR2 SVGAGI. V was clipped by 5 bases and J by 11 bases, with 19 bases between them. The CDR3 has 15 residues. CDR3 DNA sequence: TGTGCCAGCAGTAGATCGACAGGACCTGGGGCACCCCTCCACTTT. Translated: CASSRSTGPGAPLHF.